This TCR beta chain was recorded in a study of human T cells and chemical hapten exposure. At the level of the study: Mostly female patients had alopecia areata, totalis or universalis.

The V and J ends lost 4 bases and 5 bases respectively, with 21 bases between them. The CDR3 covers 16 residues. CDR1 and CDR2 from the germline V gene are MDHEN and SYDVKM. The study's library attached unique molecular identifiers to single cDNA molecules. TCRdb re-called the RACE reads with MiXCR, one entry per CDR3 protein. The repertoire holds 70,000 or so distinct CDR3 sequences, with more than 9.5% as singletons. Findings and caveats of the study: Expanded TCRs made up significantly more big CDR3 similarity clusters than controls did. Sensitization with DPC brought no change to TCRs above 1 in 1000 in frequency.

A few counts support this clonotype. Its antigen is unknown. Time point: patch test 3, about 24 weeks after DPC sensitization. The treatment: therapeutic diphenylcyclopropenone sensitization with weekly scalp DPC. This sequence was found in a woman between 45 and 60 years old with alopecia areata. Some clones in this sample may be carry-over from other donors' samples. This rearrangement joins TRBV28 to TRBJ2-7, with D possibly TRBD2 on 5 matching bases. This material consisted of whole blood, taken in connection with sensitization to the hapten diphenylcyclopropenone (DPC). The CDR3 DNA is TGTGCCAGCAGTTCGGCGGGTTCTTGGTTGCGGGACGAGCAGTACTTC. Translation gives CASSSAGSWLRDEQYF.